This entry lists 30 T cell receptor beta chains sequenced from one sample in a study of T-cell memory formation after mild COVID-19. MiXCR, applied by TCRdb to the 5' RACE reads, yields one record per CDR3 protein. Of 300,000 to 400,000 distinct CDR3 sequences in the sample, 13% to 15% were seen once. The sample taken for sequencing was PBMCs or a T cell subset sorted from them (not recorded which). These receptors were obtained from a young man who had mild COVID-19 (a few samples of this study predate the infection). Cell type and time point are not known.

This clonotype was observed a few times. The chain links TRBV7-9 to TRBJ2-3; TRBD2 matches at 12 bases. CDR1 SEHNR and CDR2 FQNEAQ come from the germline V gene (reference sequence). The J segment lost 2 bases and the V segment lost 6 bases, leaving 3 bases of the junction unmatched. The CDR3 totals 15 residues. CDR3 nucleotides: TGTGCCAGCAGGCGGACTAGCGGGGTCACAGATACGCAGTATTTT. Translating it yields CASRRTSGVTDTQYF.

A few counts support this clonotype. The rearrangement links TRBV10-2 to TRBJ2-3; D unresolved. Per the germline V gene, CDR1 is WSHSY and CDR2 is SAAADI. This CDR3 contains 11 residues. V dropped 2 bases and J dropped 7 bases, with 4 bases sitting between them. CDR3 nucleotide sequence: TGCGCCAGCAGTGAGGAGAATACGCAGTATTTT. It yields the protein CASSEENTQYF.

This sequence joins TRBV19 and TRBJ2-3; 7 bases line up with TRBD2. The CDR3 is 17 amino acids. The germline gives CDR1 LNHDA, CDR2 SQIVND (reference sequence). V was pared by 3 bases and J by 2 bases, with 11 bases of the junction left unmatched. The DNA for the CDR3 is TGTGCCAGTAGTATCTTAGCGGGTGCCCGGCTCACAGATACGCAGTATTTT. As protein: CASSILAGARLTDTQYF. The full variable domain, its missing parts supplied by reference TRBV19 and TRBJ2-3, is DGGITQSPKYLFRKEGQNVTLSCEQNLNHDAMYWYRQDPGQGLRLIYYSQIVNDFQKGDIAEGYSVSREKKESFPLTVTSAQKNPTAFYLCASSILAGARLTDTQYFGPGTRLTVL.

In this sample, this clonotype turned up a few times. V gene TRBV6-5 combines with J gene TRBJ1-4; weak D call: TRBD1 (5 bases). Trimming removed 2 bases at V and 6 bases at J, with 10 bases between. CDR3 length: 14 amino acids. From germline, CDR1 is MNHEY and CDR2 SVGAGI. CDR3 coding DNA: TGTGCCAGCAGTTACGGGGGTTCGTATGAAAAACTGTTTTTT. It codes for CASSYGGSYEKLFF.

This chain connects TRBV7-2 to TRBJ2-3; the D gene is possibly TRBD2 (5 bases). CDR1 and CDR2 from the germline V gene are SGHTA and FQGNSA. This CDR3 is built from 14 residues. V shed 4 bases and J shed 7 bases, with 15 bases lying between them. This CDR3 is CASSSGIRSNTQYF. DNA for the CDR3: TGTGCCAGCAGCTCGGGAATTCGATCAAATACGCAGTATTTT.

This clonotype was found many times. The chain is built from TRBV7-3 and TRBJ2-3; 8 positions match TRBD2. Germline loops: CDR1 SGHTA, CDR2 FQGTGA. J gave up 5 bases and V 5 bases, and 9 bases lay outside the gene matches. The CDR3 has 15 amino acids. The DNA for the CDR3 is TGTGCCAGCAGCGATGGACTAGCTCGGGGAGATACGCAGTATTTT. It codes for CASSDGLARGDTQYF.

The chain uses TRBV6-2 or TRBV6-3 and TRBJ1-6; TRBD1 aligns across 12 bases. Trimming at V came to 4 bases and at J to 10 bases, leaving 8 bases not matched to a gene. The germline gives CDR1 MNHEY, CDR2 SVGEGT. The CDR3 has 16 amino acids. CDR3 DNA: TGTGCCAGCAGTTCCTCGGGACAGGGGGCGAGGTCACCCCTCCACTTT. This encodes CASSSSGQGARSPLHF.

Only a few counts were recorded for this clonotype. This chain links TRBV20-1 with TRBJ2-1; 12 bases are a match to TRBD2. Trimming cost V 5 bases and J 4 bases; bases outside gene matches: 3. The CDR3 contains 14 residues. Germline lookup yields CDR1 DFQATT and CDR2 SNEGSKA (reference sequence). Here the CDR3 reads CSAPTSGGYNEQFF. The DNA of the CDR3 is TGCAGTGCTCCCACTAGCGGGGGGTACAATGAGCAGTTCTTC.

This clonotype came up a few times. The gene calls are TRBV28 and TRBJ2-2; tentatively, D is TRBD1 or TRBD2 (5 bases each). Between the trimmed V and J ends, which lost 6 bases and 3 bases, there was a span of 11 bases. The CDR3 runs to 14 residues. The V gene's germline CDR1 is MDHEN and CDR2 SYDVKM. CDR3 in amino acids: CASSPQGDTGELFF. CDR3 coding DNA: TGTGCCAGCAGCCCGCAGGGAGACACCGGGGAGCTGTTTTTT.

This chain uses TRBV27 with TRBJ2-7, with D perhaps matching TRBD1 (6 bases). CDR1 and CDR2 (germline): MNHEY, SMNVEV (reference sequence). Trimming cost V 6 bases and J 0 bases, with 12 bases left between them. This CDR3 contains 14 residues. The CDR3: CASRGVGGSYEQYF. DNA for the CDR3: TGTGCCAGCAGGGGAGTAGGGGGCTCCTACGAGCAGTACTTC.

This clonotype was counted at least ten times. The V and J genes are TRBV18 and TRBJ2-7; no clear D gene. V was shortened by 3 bases and J by 0 bases, with 6 bases between the two germline ends. The germline V gene encodes CDR1 KGHSH and CDR2 LQKENI. The CDR3 is 13 amino acids. The CDR3 here is CASSPANSYEQYV. CDR3 nucleotide sequence: TGTGCCAGCTCACCCGCGAACTCCTACGAGCAGTACGTC.

In this sample, this clonotype turned up a few times. The chain links TRBV4-3 to TRBJ2-2; D is unresolved. The CDR3 consists of 16 residues. Trimming stripped 1 base from V and 6 bases from J, with 15 bases between. Germline CDR1 and CDR2: LGHNA and YSLEER. The CDR3 bases are TGCGCCAGCAGCCAAGTGGTGGGTACGGTCTCCGGGGAGCTGTTTTTT. Amino acid sequence: CASSQVVGTVSGELFF.

This chain links TRBV5-1 with TRBJ2-3; tentative D call: TRBD2 (6 bases). This CDR3 spans 14 amino acids. V was cut by 0 bases and J by 6 bases, with 11 bases left in between. CDR1 and CDR2 (germline): SGHRS, YFSETQ. The CDR3 region is CASSLGLVADTQYF. The CDR3, as DNA: TGCGCCAGCAGCTTGGGACTAGTGGCCGATACGCAGTATTTT.

This sequence joins TRBV29-1 and TRBJ1-2; TRBD1 matches at 7 bases. The J segment lost 5 bases and the V segment lost 4 bases, leaving 4 bases of the junction unmatched. CDR1 is SQVTM, CDR2 ANQGSEA, per germline. The CDR3 loop spans 12 amino acids. The CDR3 DNA reads TGCAGCGTTGGACAGGGCCGGTATGGCTACACCTTC. Protein product: CSVGQGRYGYTF.

This clonotype was counted between two and nine times. The V and J genes are TRBV7-2 and TRBJ1-1, with D uncertain. Per germline, CDR1 SGHTA and CDR2 FQGNSA. CDR3 length equals 15 residues. Deletions cut 3 bases from V and 0 bases from J, with 11 bases between. The CDR3 DNA follows: TGTGCCAGCAGCTTTGCAGGTTCCATGAACACTGAAGCTTTCTTT. Amino acid sequence: CASSFAGSMNTEAFF.

This clonotype was seen many times. The V call is TRBV18, the J call TRBJ2-7, with 7 bases identical to TRBD1. The CDR3 contains 13 residues. The junction had 4 bases not matched to a gene; V was cut back by 3 bases and J by 5 bases. The germline V gene encodes CDR1 KGHSH and CDR2 LQKENI. CDR3 coding DNA: TGTGCCAGCTCACCCCGACAGGGCCACGAGCAGTACTTC. It translates to CASSPRQGHEQYF. The whole variable domain, filled in from reference TRBV18 and TRBJ2-7, reads NAGVMQNPRHLVRRRGQEARLRCSPMKGHSHVYWYRQLPEEGLKFMVYLQKENIIDESGMPKERFSAEFPKEGPSILRIQQVVRGDSAAYFCASSPRQGHEQYFGPGTRLTVT.

This clonotype turned up a few times. The chain carries TRBV2 and TRBJ1-2; no definite D call. This CDR3 contains 11 residues. CDR1 and CDR2 (germline): SNHLY, FYNNEI. V lost 1 base, J lost 4 bases, and 1 base lay in between. The CDR3 DNA reads as TGTGCCAGCAGTGAAGTCTATGGCTACACCTTC. Translating it yields CASSEVYGYTF.

The V gene is TRBV6-1, the J gene TRBJ1-5; a weak D match, TRBD1 (5 bases). Germline CDR1 and CDR2: MNHNS and SASEGT. Trimming left V 6 bases short and J 0 bases short, with 15 bases between. The length of the CDR3 is 16 residues. The CDR3 nucleotides read TGTGCCAGCAGCGACCCGGGACGTCATAGCAATCAGCCCCAGCATTTT. Residues: CASSDPGRHSNQPQHF.

There are a few counts of this clonotype. The chain carries TRBV20-1 and TRBJ2-1; D tentatively fits TRBD1 or TRBD2 (5 bases each). CDR3 length: 16 residues. The V gene's germline CDR1 is DFQATT and CDR2 SNEGSKA (reference sequence). Trimming cost V 1 base and J 7 bases, with 20 bases left between them. The CDR3 region has the DNA TGCAGTGCTAGAGGGGGCGAATGGACTCTGGTAAATGAGCAGTTCTTC. This encodes CSARGGEWTLVNEQFF.

The chain couples TRBV20-1 to TRBJ2-1, with D possibly TRBD2 on 6 matching bases. This CDR3 comprises 12 residues. Trimming removed 2 bases from V and 4 bases from J, with 6 bases in between. From germline, CDR1 is DFQATT and CDR2 SNEGSKA (reference sequence). The CDR3 loop reads CSARLAYNEQFF. CDR3 coding DNA: TGCAGTGCTAGACTAGCGTACAATGAGCAGTTCTTC.

The chain couples TRBV3-1 to TRBJ2-3, with a possible D match to TRBD1 (6 bases). Germline-derived CDR1 and CDR2 are LGHDT and YNNKEL (reference sequence). Trimming removed 4 bases from V and 4 bases from J, with 15 bases in between. The CDR3 runs 15 residues. The CDR3 DNA reads as TGTGCCAGCAGCCCTCTGGGGGCCTCCCCAGATACGCAGTATTTT. Protein sequence: CASSPLGASPDTQYF.

This clonotype was detected a few times. This sequence joins TRBV7-2 and TRBJ2-7; no reliable D call. The germline V and J ends were trimmed by 1 base and 2 bases, with 9 bases remaining between them. The CDR3 has 14 residues. CDR1 is SGHTA, CDR2 FQGNSA, per germline. The CDR3 sequence: CASSLGHIAYEQYF. CDR3 bases: TGTGCCAGCAGCTTAGGACACATAGCCTACGAGCAGTACTTC.

A word on this clonotype: A much larger clone is a single base away; this may be a read error. The V and J genes are TRBV12-3 or TRBV12-4 and TRBJ1-1; a weak D match, TRBD1 (5 bases). CDR3 size: 14 residues. CDR3 nucleotide sequence: TGTGCCAGCCTACCGACAGCCCTGAAAACTGAAGCTTTCTTT. Its translation: CASLPTALKTEAFF.

This clonotype was observed a few times. The chain combines TRBV12-3 or TRBV12-4 with TRBJ2-4; 12 bases are shared with TRBD1. The V segment lost 5 bases and the J segment 7 bases; nucleotides outside the gene matches: 3. CDR3 size: 14 residues. CDR3 in DNA: TGTGCCAGCAGTCGGGACAGGGGGCGTAACATTCAGTACTTC. Translation: CASSRDRGRNIQYF.

This chain uses TRBV4-3 with TRBJ2-2, with 10 bases that match TRBD2. Germline assignment: CDR1 LGHNA and CDR2 YSLEER. There are 16 residues in the CDR3. V was clipped by 2 bases and J by 7 bases; unmatched bases: 7. The CDR3 loop is CASSQLAGGTGGELFF. Written as DNA, the CDR3 is TGCGCCAGCAGCCAATTAGCGGGGGGAACGGGCGGGGAGCTGTTTTTT.

This clonotype has at least ten counts. The V and J genes are TRBV5-1 and TRBJ2-2; D is undetermined. The V gene lost 4 bases and the J gene lost 0 bases, with 7 bases spanning the gap. Germline CDR1 SGHRS, CDR2 YFSETQ. The CDR3 covers 14 residues. The CDR3 nucleotides read TGCGCCAGCAGCCCGGACCCGAACACCGGGGAGCTGTTTTTT. This translates into CASSPDPNTGELFF.

This clonotype was detected ten times or more. The CDR3 nucleotides read TGCGCCAGCAGCCAATACACAGGGTACACCGGGGAGCTGTTTTTT. It is translated as CASSQYTGYTGELFF. The V call is TRBV4-3, the J call TRBJ2-2; maybe TRBD1 (6 bases). The CDR3 has 15 amino acids. The V and J ends lost 2 bases and 3 bases respectively, with 10 bases between them. Germline CDR1 is LGHNA and CDR2 is YSLEER.

This clonotype came up a few times. V and J are TRBV6-6 and TRBJ1-5, with D uncertain. The CDR3 has 12 residues. Germline V CDR1 and CDR2: MNHNY, SVGAGI (reference sequence). V was shortened by 8 bases and J by 6 bases, with 11 bases between the two germline ends. The CDR3 protein is CASAPEGQPQHF. CDR3 sequence (DNA): TGTGCCAGCGCCCCGGAGGGTCAGCCCCAGCATTTT.

This clonotype was recorded at least ten times. The chain uses TRBV7-2 and TRBJ2-3, with 7 bases that match TRBD2. The trim removed 1 base at V and 2 bases at J, leaving 6 bases unmatched. The CDR3 is 16 amino acids. Germline-derived CDR1 and CDR2 are SGHTA and FQGNSA. Here the CDR3 reads CASSLVPRGNTDTQYF. The DNA for the CDR3 is TGTGCCAGCAGCTTAGTTCCGCGGGGGAACACAGATACGCAGTATTTT.

This clonotype was detected ten times or more. The rearrangement joins TRBV5-1 to TRBJ1-1, with 7 nucleotides matching TRBD1. CDR1 is SGHRS, CDR2 YFSETQ, per germline. The CDR3 runs 14 residues. With 3 bases clipped from V and 0 bases from J, the junction kept 2 bases outside the gene matches. The CDR3 DNA follows: TGCGCCAGCAGCTCGGGACAGATGAACACTGAAGCTTTCTTT. Protein: CASSSGQMNTEAFF.